This paragraph reports one T cell receptor beta chain. This sample was taken from a study of monozygotic twins with inflammatory bowel disease. Every TCR library drew on approximately 3.5 ug of total RNA. A 6-nucleotide sample barcode was carried by the UMIs, which template switching added. Reanalyzing the 5' RACE reads, TCRdb keeps one entry per CDR3 protein, without DNA. The sample has fewer than 550,000 distinct CDR3 sequences. The CDR3 covers 19 residues. Germline V gene data show CDR1 as SGHVS and CDR2 as FQNEAQ. Investigators extracted total RNA from whole blood and did not sort T cells. The sequencing input was blood. The chain links TRBV7-8 to TRBJ1-3; TCRdb names TRBD1, which stays unverified in the absence of DNA. This sequence was found in a human donor with ulcerative colitis or Crohn's disease, or a healthy co-twin of an affected twin (not recorded which). This CDR3 is CASSPRTGSPLFSQNTIYF.